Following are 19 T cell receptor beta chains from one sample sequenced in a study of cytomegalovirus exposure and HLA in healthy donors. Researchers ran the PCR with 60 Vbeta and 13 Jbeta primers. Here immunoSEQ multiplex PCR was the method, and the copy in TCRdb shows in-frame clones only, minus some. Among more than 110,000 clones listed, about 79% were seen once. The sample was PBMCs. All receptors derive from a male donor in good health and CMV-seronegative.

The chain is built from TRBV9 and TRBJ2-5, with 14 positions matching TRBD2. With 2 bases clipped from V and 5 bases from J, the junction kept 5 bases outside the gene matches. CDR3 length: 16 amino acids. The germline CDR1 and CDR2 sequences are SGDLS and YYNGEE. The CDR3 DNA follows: TGTGCCAGCAGCGTGGGACTAGCGGGAGTAGAGGAGACCCAGTACTTC. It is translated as CASSVGLAGVEETQYF.

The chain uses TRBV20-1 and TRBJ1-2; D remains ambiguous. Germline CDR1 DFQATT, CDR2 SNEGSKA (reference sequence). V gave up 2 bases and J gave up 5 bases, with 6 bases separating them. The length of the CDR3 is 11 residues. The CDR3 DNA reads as TGCAGTGCTAGACAGACTTATGGCTACACCTTC. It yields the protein CSARQTYGYTF.

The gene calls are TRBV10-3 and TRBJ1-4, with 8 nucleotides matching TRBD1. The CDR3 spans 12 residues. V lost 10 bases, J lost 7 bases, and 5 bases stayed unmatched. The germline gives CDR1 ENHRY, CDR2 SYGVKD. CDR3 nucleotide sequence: TGTGCCACGAATGGACAGGGTGAAAAACTGTTTTTT. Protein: CATNGQGEKLFF.

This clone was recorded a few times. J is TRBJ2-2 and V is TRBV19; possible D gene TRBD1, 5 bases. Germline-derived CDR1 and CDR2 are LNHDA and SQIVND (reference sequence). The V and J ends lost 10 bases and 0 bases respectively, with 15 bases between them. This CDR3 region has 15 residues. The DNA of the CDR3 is TGTGCCACCACCCCGAGGACACCGAACACCGGGGAGCTGTTTTTT. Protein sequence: CATTPRTPNTGELFF.

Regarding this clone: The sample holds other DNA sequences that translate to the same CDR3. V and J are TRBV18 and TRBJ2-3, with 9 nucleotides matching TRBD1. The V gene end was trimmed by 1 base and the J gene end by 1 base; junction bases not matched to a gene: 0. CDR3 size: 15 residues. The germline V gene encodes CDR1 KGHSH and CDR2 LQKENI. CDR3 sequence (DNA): TGTGCCAGCTCACCACGGGACAGGGGCACAGATACGCAGTATTTT. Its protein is CASSPRDRGTDTQYF. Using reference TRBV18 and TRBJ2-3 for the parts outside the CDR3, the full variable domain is NAGVMQNPRHLVRRRGQEARLRCSPMKGHSHVYWYRQLPEEGLKFMVYLQKENIIDESGMPKERFSAEFPKEGPSILRIQQVVRGDSAAYFCASSPRDRGTDTQYFGPGTRLTVL.

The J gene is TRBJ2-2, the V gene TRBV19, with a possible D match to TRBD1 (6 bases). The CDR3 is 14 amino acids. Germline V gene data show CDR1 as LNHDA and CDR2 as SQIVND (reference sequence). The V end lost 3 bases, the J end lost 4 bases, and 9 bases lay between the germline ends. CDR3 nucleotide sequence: TGTGCCAGTAGTATCAGGGGCGGCACCGGGGAGCTGTTTTTT. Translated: CASSIRGGTGELFF.

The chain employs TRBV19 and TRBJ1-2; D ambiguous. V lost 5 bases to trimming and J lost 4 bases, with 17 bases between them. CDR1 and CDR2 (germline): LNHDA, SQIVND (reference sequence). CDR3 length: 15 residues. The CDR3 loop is CASSPLAGYGYGYTF. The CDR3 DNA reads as TGTGCCAGTAGTCCTCTGGCGGGGTACGGCTATGGCTACACCTTC.

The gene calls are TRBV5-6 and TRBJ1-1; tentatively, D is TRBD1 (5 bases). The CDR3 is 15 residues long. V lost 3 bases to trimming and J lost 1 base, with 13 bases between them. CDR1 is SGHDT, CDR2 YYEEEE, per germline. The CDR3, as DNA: TGTGCCAGCAGCTCGACGGCGGGGACGAACACTGAAGCTTTCTTT. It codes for CASSSTAGTNTEAFF.

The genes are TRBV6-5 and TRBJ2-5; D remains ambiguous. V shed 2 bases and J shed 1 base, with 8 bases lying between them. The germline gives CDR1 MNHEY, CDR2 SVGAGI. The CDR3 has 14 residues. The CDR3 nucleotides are TGTGCCAGCAGTTACGGAGCAGCCCAAGAGACCCAGTACTTC. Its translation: CASSYGAAQETQYF.

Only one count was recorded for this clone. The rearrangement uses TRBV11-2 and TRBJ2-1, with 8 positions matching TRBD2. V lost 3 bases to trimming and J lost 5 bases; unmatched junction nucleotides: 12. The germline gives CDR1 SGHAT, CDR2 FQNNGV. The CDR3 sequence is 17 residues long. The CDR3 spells CASSFLTGTRGDNEQFF. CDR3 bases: TGTGCCAGCAGCTTCCTTACCGGGACTAGGGGAGACAATGAGCAGTTCTTC.

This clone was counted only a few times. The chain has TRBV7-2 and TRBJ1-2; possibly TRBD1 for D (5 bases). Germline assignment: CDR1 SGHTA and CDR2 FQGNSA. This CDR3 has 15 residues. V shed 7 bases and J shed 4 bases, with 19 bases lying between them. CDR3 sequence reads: CASTPGRRTGYGYTF. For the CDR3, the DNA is TGTGCCAGCACTCCAGGGAGGCGTACGGGCTATGGCTACACCTTC.

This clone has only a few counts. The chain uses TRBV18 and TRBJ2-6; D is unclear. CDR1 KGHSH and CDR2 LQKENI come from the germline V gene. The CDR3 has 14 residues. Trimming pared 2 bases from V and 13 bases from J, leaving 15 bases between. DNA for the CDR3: TGTGCCAGCTCACCAGGATCAGGCGCCCGAGTCCTGACTTTC. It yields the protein CASSPGSGARVLTF.

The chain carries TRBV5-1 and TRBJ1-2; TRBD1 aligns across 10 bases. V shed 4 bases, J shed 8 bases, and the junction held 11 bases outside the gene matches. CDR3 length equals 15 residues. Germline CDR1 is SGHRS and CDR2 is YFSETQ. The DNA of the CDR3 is TGCGCCAGCAGCGCGCGACAGGGGGCTCCTTTGGGCTACACCTTC. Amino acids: CASSARQGAPLGYTF. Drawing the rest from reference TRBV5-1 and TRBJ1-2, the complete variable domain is KAGVTQTPRYLIKTRGQQVTLSCSPISGHRSVSWYQQTPGQGLQFLFEYFSETQRNKGNFPGRFSGRQFSNSRSEMNVSTLELGDSALYLCASSARQGAPLGYTFGSGTRLTVV.

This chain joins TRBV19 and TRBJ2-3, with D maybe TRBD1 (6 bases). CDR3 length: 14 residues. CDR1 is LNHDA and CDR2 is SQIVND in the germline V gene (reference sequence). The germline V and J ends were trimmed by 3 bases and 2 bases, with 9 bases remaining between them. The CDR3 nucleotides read TGTGCCAGTAGTATGGGGGCAATCACAGATACGCAGTATTTT. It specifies CASSMGAITDTQYF.

CDR3 region: CSVMTGAYEQYF. In nucleotides, the CDR3 is TGCAGCGTGATGACAGGGGCCTACGAGCAGTACTTC. The chain carries TRBV29-1 and TRBJ2-7, with 8 bases identical to TRBD1. Germline CDR1 reads SQVTM; CDR2 reads ANQGSEA. With V trimmed by 6 bases and J by 2 bases, 3 bases remained unmatched. The CDR3 has 12 residues.

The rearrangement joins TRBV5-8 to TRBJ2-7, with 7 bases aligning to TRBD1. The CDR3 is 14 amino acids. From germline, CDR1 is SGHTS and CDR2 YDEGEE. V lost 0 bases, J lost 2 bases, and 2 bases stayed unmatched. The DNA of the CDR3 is TGTGCCAGCAGCTTGGGGACAGGTCCCTACGAGCAGTACTTC. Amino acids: CASSLGTGPYEQYF.

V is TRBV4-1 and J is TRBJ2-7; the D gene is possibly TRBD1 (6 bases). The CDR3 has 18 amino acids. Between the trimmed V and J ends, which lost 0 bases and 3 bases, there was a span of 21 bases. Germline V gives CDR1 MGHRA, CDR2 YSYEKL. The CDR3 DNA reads TGCGCCAGCAGCCAAGATAATTCCGCCCAGGGGCTAAACTACGAGCAGTACTTC. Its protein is CASSQDNSAQGLNYEQYF.

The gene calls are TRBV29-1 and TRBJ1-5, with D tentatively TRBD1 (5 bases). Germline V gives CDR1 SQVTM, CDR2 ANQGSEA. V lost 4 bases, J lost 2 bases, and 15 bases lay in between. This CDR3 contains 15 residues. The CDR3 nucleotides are TGCAGCGTTGCGTGGGAGGGGAATTGCAATCAGCCCCAGCATTTT. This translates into CSVAWEGNCNQPQHF.

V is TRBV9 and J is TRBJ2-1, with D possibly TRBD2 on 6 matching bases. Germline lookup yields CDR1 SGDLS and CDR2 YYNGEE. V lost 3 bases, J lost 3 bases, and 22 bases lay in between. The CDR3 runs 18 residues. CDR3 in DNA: TGTGCCAGCAGCGGTGGGGTCGGGATAGCGGTTCTCTACAATGAGCAGTTCTTC. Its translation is CASSGGVGIAVLYNEQFF.